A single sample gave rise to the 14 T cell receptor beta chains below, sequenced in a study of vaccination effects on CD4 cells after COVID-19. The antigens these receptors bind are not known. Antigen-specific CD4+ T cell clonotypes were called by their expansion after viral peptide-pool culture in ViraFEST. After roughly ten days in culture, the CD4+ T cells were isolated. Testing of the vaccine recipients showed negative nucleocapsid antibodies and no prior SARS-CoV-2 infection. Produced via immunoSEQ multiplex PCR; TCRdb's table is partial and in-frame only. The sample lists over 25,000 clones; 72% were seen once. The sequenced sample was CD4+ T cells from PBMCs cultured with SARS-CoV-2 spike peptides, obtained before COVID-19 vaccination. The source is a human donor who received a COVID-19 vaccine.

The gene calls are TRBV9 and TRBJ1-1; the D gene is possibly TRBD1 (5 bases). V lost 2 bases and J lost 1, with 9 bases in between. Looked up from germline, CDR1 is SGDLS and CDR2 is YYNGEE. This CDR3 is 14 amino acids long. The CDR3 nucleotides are TGTGCCAGCAGCGTCCGACAGTGGAACACTGAAGCTTTCTTT. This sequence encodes CASSVRQWNTEAFF.

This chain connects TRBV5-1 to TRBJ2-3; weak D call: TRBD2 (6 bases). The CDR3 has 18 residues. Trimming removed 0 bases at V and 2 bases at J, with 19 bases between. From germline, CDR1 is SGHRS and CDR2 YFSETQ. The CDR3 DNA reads TGCGCCAGCAGCTTGGCATTAACCGCGGGGTCGCTCACAGATACGCAGTATTTT. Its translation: CASSLALTAGSLTDTQYF.

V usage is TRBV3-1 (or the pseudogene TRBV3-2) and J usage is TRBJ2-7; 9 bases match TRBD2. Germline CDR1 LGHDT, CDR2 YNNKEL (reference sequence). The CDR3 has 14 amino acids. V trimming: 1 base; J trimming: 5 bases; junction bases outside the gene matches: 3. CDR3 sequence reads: CASSQGGRADEQYF. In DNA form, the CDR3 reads TGTGCCAGCAGCCAAGGCGGGAGGGCCGACGAGCAGTACTTC.

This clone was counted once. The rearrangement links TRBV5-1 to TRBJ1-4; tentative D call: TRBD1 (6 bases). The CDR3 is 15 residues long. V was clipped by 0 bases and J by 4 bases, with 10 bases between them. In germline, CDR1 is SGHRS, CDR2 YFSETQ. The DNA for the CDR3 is TGCGCCAGCAGCTTGGCAAACAGGGTTAATGAAAAACTGTTTTTT. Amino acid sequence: CASSLANRVNEKLFF.

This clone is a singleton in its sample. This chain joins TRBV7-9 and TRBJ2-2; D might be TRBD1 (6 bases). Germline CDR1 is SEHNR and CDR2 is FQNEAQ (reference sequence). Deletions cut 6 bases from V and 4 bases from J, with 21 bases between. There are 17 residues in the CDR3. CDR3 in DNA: TGTGCCAGCAGGGAAGGGTCCAGGGGATTGTTCACCGGGGAGCTGTTTTTT. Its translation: CASREGSRGLFTGELFF.

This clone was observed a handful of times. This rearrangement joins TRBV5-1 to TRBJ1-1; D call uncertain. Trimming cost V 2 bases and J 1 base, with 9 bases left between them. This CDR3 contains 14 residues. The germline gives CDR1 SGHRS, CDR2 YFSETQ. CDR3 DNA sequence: TGCGCCAGCAGCTTCTGGGGTGCGAACACTGAAGCTTTCTTT. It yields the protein CASSFWGANTEAFF.

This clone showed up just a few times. CDR3 nucleotides: TGTGCCAGCAGCTTCGGACAGGGAGGACCCCCCGGGGAGCTGTTTTTT. Residues: CASSFGQGGPPGELFF. The chain couples TRBV7-6 to TRBJ2-2; 8 positions agree with TRBD1. Germline V gene lookup returns CDR1 SGHVS and CDR2 FNYEAQ. V shed 3 bases, J shed 6 bases, and the junction held 9 bases outside the gene matches. The CDR3 loop spans 16 amino acids.

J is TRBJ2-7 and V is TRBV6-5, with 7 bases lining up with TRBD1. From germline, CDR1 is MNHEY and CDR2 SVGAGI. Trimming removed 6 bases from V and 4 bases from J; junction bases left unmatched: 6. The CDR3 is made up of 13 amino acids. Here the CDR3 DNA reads TGTGCCAGCAGACTGGCAGGGGGATACGAGCAGTACTTC. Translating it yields CASRLAGGYEQYF.

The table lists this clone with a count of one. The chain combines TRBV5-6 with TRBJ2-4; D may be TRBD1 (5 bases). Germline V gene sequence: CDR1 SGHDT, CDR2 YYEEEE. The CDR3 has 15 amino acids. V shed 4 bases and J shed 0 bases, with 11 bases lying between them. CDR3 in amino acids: CASSPKGIAKNIQYF. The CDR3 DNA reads TGTGCCAGCAGCCCCAAGGGGATAGCCAAAAACATTCAGTACTTC.

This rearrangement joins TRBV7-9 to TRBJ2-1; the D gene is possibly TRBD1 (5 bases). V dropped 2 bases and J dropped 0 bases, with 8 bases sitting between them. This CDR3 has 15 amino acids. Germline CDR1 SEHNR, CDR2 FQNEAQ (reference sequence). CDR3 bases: TGTGCCAGCAGCTTAAGGGGCAGCTCCTACAATGAGCAGTTCTTC. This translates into CASSLRGSSYNEQFF. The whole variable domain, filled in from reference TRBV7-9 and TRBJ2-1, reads DTGVSQNPRHKITKRGQNVTFRCDPISEHNRLYWYRQTLGQGPEFLTYFQNEAQLEKSRLLSDRFSAERPKGSFSTLEIQRTEQGDSAMYLCASSLRGSSYNEQFFGPGTRLTVL.

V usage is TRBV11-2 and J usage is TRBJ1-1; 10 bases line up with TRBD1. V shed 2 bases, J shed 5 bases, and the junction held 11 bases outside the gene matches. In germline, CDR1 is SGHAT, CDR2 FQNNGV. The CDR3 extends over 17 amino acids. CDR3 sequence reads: CASSLMGDRGRLTEAFF. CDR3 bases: TGTGCCAGCAGCTTAATGGGAGACAGGGGGCGCTTAACTGAAGCTTTCTTT.

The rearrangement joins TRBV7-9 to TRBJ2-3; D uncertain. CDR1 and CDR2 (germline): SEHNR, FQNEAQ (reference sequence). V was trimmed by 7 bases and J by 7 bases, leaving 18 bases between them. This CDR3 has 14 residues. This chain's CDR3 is CASTPKGSPNTQYF. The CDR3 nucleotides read TGTGCCAGCACCCCGAAAGGGTCCCCGAATACGCAGTATTTT.

DNA of the CDR3: TGTGCCAGCAGCTTAGGGGCTAGTGGGGGTGCCTACGAGCAGTACTTC. Protein: CASSLGASGGAYEQYF. This rearrangement joins TRBV7-2 to TRBJ2-7, with D perhaps being TRBD1 or TRBD2 (5 bases each). The CDR3 is made up of 16 amino acids. Germline lookup yields CDR1 SGHTA and CDR2 FQGNSA. Trimming left V 1 base short and J 2 bases short, with 15 bases between.

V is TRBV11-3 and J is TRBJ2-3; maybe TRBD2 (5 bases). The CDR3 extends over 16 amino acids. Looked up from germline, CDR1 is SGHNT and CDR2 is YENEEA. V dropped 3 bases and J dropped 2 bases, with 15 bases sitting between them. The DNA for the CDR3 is TGTGCCAGCAGCTTGGGGAGTAGGGTCTACACAGATACGCAGTATTTT. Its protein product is CASSLGSRVYTDTQYF. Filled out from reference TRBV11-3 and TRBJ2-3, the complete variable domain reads EAGVVQSPRYKIIEKKQPVAFWCNPISGHNTLYWYLQNLGQGPELLIRYENEEAVDDSQLPKDRFSAERLKGVDSTLKIQPAELGDSAVYLCASSLGSRVYTDTQYFGPGTRLTVL.